This TCR beta chain was profiled in a study of CD8+ T cells in alopecia areata. Background on the study: The investigators scored severity in treated patients by the percentage of affected scalp area.

Notes on the study in general: Affected scalp, especially in alopecia totalis/universalis, had a higher clonality than normal scalp did. Unlike in mice, where it was clearer, TCR sharing across patients was less clear, possibly HLA-related.

Worth noting for this clone: The antigen is unknown.

RNA extraction was followed by reverse transcription into cDNA, which acted as the sequencing template. TCRdb's copy holds only in-frame clones and misses some; the assay was immunoSEQ multiplex PCR. The table has 50,000 to 65,000 clones, 46% seen once. Per germline, CDR1 SQVTM and CDR2 ANQGSEA. Trimming at V came to 3 bases and at J to 4 bases, leaving 4 bases not matched to a gene. The CDR3 is 15 residues long. Treatment noted: oral pan-JAK inhibitor, 5-10 mg twice daily. Peripheral blood, together with lesional scalp punch biopsies, was collected from alopecia areata patients. This TCR was recovered from a human donor with alopecia areata. This specimen consisted of CD8+ T cells sorted from blood, obtained at approximately week 37, from a patient treated with tofacitinib. The rearrangement uses TRBV29-1 and TRBJ2-1; 12 nucleotides match TRBD2. CDR3 amino acids: CSVDAGTSGYNEQFF. The CDR3, as DNA: TGCAGCGTTGACGCCGGGACTAGCGGGTACAATGAGCAGTTCTTC.